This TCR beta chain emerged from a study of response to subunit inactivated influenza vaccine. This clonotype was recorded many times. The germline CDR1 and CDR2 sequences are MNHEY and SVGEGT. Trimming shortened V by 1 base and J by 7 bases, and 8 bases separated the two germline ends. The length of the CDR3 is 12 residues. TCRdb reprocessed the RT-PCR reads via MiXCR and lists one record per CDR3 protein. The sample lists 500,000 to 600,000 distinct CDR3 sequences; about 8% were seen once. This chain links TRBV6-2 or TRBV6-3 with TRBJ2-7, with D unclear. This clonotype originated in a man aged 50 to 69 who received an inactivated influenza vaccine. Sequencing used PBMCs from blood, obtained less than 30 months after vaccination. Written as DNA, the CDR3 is TGTGCCAGCAGTTACTTCGGTGGAGAGCAGTACTTC. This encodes CASSYFGGEQYF.